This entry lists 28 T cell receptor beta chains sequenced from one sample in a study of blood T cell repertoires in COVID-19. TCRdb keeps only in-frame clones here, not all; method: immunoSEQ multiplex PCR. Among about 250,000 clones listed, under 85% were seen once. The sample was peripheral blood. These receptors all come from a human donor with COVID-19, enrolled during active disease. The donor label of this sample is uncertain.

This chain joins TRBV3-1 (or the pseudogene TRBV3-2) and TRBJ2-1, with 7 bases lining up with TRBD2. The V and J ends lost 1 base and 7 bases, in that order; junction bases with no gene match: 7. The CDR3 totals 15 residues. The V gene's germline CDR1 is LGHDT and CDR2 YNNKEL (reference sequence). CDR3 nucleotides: TGTGCCAGCAGCCAAGGTAGCGGGCCTCGGAATGAGCAGTTCTTC. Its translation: CASSQGSGPRNEQFF.

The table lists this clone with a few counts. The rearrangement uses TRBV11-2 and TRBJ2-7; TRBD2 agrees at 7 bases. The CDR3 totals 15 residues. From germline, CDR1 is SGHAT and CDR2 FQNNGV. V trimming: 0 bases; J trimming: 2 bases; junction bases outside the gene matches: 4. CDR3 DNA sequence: TGTGCCAGCAGCTTAGAAGTGGGAGGGCCCTACGAGCAGTACTTC. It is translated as CASSLEVGGPYEQYF.

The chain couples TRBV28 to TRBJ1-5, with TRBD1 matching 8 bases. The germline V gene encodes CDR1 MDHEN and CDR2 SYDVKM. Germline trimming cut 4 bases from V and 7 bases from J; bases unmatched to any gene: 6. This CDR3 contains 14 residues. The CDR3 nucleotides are TGTGCCAGCAGTTCAACAGGGGGTGGCCAGCCCCAGCATTTT. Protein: CASSSTGGGQPQHF.

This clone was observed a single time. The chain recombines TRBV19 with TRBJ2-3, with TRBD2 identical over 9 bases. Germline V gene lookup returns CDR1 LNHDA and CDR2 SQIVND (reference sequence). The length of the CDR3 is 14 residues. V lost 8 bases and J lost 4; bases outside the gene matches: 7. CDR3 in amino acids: CASLRREGADTQYF. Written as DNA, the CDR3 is TGTGCCAGTCTGCGGCGGGAGGGTGCAGATACGCAGTATTTT.

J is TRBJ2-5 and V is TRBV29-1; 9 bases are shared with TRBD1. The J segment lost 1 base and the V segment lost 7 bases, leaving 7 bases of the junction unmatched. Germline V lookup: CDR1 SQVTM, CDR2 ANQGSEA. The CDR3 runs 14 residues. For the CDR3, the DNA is TGCAGCGGTAGGACAGGGGCCCTCCAAGAGACCCAGTACTTC. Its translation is CSGRTGALQETQYF.

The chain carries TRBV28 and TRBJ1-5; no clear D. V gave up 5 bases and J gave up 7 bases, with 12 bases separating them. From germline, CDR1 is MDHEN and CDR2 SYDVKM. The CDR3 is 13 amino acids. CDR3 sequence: CASSRITSQPQHF. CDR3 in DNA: TGTGCCAGCAGTAGAATAACTAGCCAGCCCCAGCATTTT.

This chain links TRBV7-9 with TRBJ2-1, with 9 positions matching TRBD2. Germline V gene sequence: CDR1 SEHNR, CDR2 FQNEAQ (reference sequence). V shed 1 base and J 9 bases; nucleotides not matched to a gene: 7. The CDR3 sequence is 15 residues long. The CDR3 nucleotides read TGTGCCAGCAGCTTAGTTATCCTAGCGGGAAGTGAGCAGTTCTTC. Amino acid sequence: CASSLVILAGSEQFF.

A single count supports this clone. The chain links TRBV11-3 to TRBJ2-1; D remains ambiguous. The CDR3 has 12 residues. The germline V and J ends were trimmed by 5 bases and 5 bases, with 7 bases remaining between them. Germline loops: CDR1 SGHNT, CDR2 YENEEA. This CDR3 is CASSIQNNEQFF. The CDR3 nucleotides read TGTGCCAGCAGCATCCAGAACAATGAGCAGTTCTTC.

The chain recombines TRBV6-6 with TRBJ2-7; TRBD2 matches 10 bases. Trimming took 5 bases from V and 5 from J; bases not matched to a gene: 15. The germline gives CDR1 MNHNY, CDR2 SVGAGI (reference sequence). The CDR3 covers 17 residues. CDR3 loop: CASSPHTSGRAHNEQYF. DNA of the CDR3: TGTGCCAGCAGTCCCCATACGAGCGGGAGGGCCCATAACGAGCAGTACTTC.

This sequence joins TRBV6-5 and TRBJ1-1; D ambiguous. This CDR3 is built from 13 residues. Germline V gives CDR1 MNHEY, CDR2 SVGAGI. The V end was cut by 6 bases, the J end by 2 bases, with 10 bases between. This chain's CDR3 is CASSRDENTEAFF. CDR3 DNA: TGTGCCAGCAGCCGGGATGAAAACACTGAAGCTTTCTTT.

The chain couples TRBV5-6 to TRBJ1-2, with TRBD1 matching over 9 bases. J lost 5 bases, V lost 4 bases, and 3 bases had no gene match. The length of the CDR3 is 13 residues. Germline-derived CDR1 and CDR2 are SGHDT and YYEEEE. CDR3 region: CASSQGQGYGYTF. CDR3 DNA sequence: TGTGCCAGCAGCCAGGGACAGGGATATGGCTACACCTTC.

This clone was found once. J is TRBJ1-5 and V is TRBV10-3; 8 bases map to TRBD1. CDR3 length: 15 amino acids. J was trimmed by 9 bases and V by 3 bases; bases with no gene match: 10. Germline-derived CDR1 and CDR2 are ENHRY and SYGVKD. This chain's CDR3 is CAISDTGQAGGPQHF. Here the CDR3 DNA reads TGTGCCATCAGTGACACGGGACAGGCCGGGGGGCCCCAGCATTTT.

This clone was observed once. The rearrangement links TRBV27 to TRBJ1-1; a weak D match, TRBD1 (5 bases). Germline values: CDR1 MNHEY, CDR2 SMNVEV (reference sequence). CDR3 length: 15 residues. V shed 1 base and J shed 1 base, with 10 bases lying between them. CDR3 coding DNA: TGTGCCAGCAGTTTATTCGGTCAGGGGAACACTGAAGCTTTCTTT. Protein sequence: CASSLFGQGNTEAFF.

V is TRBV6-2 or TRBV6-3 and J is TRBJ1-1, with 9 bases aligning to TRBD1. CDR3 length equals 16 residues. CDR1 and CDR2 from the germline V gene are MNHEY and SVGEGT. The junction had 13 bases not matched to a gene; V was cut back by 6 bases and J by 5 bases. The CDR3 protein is CASSPAATGGGTEAFF. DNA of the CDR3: TGTGCCAGCAGCCCCGCCGCGACAGGGGGAGGTACTGAAGCTTTCTTT.

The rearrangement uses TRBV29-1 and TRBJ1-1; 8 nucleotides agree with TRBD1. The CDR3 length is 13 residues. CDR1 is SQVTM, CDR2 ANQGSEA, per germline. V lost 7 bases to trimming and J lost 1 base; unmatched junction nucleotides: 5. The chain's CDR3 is CSGRDRQNTEAFF. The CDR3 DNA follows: TGCAGCGGAAGGGACAGGCAGAACACTGAAGCTTTCTTT.

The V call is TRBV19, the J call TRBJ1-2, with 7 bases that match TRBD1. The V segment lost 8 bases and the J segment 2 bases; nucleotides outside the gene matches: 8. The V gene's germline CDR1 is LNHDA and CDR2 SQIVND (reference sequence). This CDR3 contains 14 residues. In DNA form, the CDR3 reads TGTGCCAGTCTGGCGAGGACAGGAAACTATGGCTACACCTTC. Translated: CASLARTGNYGYTF.

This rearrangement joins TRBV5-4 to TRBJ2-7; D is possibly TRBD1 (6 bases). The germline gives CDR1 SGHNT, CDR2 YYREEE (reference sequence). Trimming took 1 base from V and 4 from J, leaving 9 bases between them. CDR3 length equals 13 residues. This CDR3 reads CASSLPGEYEQYF. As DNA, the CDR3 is TGTGCCAGCAGCTTGCCAGGGGAATACGAGCAGTACTTC.

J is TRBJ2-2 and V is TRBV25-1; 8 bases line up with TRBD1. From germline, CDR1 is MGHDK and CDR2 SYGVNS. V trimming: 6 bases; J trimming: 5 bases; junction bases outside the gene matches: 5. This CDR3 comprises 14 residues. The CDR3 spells CASRPGGATGELFF. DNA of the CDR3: TGTGCCAGCAGACCAGGGGGCGCGACCGGGGAGCTGTTTTTT.

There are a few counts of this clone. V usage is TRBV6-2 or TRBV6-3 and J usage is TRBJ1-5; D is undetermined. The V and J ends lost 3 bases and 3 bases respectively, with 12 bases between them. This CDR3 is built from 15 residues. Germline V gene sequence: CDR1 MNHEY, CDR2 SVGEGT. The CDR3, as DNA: TGTGCCAGCAGTTATTCGGGGAGAGACAATCAGCCCCAGCATTTT. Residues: CASSYSGRDNQPQHF.

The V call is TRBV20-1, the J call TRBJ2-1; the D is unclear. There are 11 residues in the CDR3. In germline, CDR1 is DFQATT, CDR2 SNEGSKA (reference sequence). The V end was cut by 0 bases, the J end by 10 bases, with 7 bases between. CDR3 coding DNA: TGCAGTGCTAGAGAGGAGACCGAGCAGTTCTTC. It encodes CSAREETEQFF.

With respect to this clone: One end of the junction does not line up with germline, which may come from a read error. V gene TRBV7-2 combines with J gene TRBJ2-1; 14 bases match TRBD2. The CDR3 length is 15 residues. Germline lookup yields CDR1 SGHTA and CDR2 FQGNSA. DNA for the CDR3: TGTGCCAGCAGTTTAGCGACTAGCGGGAGGGGTGAGCAGTTCTTC. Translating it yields CASSLATSGRGEQFF.

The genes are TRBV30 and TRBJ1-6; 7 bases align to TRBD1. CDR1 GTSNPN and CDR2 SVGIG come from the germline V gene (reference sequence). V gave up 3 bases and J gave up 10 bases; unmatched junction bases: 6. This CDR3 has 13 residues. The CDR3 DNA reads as TGTGCCTGGAGCGACAGGGTCCGCTCACCCCTCCACTTT. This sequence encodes CAWSDRVRSPLHF.

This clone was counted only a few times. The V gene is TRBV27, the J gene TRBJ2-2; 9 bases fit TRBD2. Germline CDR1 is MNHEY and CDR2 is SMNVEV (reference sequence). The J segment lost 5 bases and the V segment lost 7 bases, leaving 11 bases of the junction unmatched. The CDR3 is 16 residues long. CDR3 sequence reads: CASKSVSGSRTGELFF. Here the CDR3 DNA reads TGTGCCAGCAAGTCTGTTAGCGGGAGTCGAACCGGGGAGCTGTTTTTT.

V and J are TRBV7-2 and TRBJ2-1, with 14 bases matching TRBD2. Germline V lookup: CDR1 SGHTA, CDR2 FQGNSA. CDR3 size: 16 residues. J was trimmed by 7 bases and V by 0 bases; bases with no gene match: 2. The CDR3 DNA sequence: TGTGCCAGCAGCTTAGCCGGGACTAGCGGGAGTAATGAGCAGTTCTTC. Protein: CASSLAGTSGSNEQFF.

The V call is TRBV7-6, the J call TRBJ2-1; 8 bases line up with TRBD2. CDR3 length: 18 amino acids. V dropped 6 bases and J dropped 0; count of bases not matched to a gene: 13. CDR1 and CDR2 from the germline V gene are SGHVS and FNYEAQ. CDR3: CASSRGSGTMISYNEQFF. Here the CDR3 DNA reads TGTGCCAGCAGTAGAGGTAGCGGGACTATGATCTCCTACAATGAGCAGTTCTTC.

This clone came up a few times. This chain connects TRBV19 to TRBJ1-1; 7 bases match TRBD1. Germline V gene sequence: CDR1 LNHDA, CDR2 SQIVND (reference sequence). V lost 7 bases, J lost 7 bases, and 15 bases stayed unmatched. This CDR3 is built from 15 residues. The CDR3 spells CASTPKPDRVNEAFF. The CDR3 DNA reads TGTGCCAGTACCCCTAAACCAGACAGGGTGAATGAAGCTTTCTTT.

The DNA of the CDR3 is TGTGCCACCAGCTCCGGGACTAGCAATGAGCAGTTCTTC. It is translated as CATSSGTSNEQFF. The V call is TRBV15, the J call TRBJ2-1; TRBD2 agrees at 8 bases. Germline V CDR1 and CDR2: LNHNV, YYDKDF (reference sequence). This CDR3 is 13 amino acids long. With 5 bases clipped from V and 6 bases from J, the junction kept 3 bases outside the gene matches.

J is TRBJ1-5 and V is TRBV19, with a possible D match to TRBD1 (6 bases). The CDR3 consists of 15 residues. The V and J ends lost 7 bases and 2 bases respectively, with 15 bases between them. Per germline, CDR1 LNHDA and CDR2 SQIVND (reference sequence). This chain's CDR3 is CASNRGGQGNQPQHF. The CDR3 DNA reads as TGTGCCAGTAACCGGGGGGGGCAGGGCAATCAGCCCCAGCATTTT.